The 19 T cell receptor beta chains below all came from one sample that was sequenced in a study of TIL therapy for anti-PD-1-resistant metastatic lung cancer. Time point given: pre-treatment sample, taken before nivolumab and TIL therapy. The tumor samples were excised metastases, mostly pleural nodules or supraclavicular lymph nodes. The libraries were made with immunoSEQ v3. TCRdb keeps only in-frame clones here, not all; method: immunoSEQ multiplex PCR. This table has 95,000 or so clones, under 70% appearing once. Specimen: tumor tissue, collected at baseline. Every receptor here comes from a person aged 25 to 79 with non-small cell lung cancer.

The V call is TRBV18, the J call TRBJ2-5; TRBD1 matches at 12 bases. V was clipped by 0 bases and J by 0 bases; unmatched bases: 2. The germline CDR1 and CDR2 sequences are KGHSH and LQKENI. CDR3 length: 17 amino acids. The CDR3: CASSPPGQGAYQETQYF. CDR3 coding DNA: TGTGCCAGCTCACCACCGGGACAGGGGGCGTACCAAGAGACCCAGTACTTC.

This clone has only one observation. The J gene is TRBJ2-3, the V gene TRBV6-6, with a possible D match to TRBD2 (5 bases). V gave up 7 bases and J gave up 5 bases, with 19 bases separating them. There are 15 residues in the CDR3. From germline, CDR1 is MNHNY and CDR2 SVGAGI (reference sequence). The CDR3 DNA sequence: TGTGCCAGCATCCACCGTGTGGGAGTTATAGATACGCAGTATTTT. This codes for CASIHRVGVIDTQYF.

This clone was found once. The rearrangement uses TRBV7-9 and TRBJ1-6; D is possibly TRBD1 (6 bases). Germline values: CDR1 SEHNR, CDR2 FQNEAQ (reference sequence). The V end was cut by 5 bases, the J end by 9 bases, with 17 bases between. This CDR3 region has 15 residues. CDR3 protein: CASSPSGARGSPLHF. The CDR3 bases are TGTGCCAGCAGCCCCTCTGGCGCCAGGGGTTCACCCCTCCACTTT.

The rearrangement links TRBV24-1 to TRBJ2-5; maybe TRBD1 (7 bases). The CDR3 loop spans 15 amino acids. V lost 0 bases and J lost 5, with 12 bases in between. The germline gives CDR1 KGHDR, CDR2 SFDVKD. This CDR3 is CATSDLEGAGETQYF. CDR3 bases: TGTGCCACCAGTGATTTGGAGGGGGCGGGGGAGACCCAGTACTTC.

V usage is TRBV28 and J usage is TRBJ2-1, with TRBD1 as a possible D gene (5 bases). The V end was cut by 3 bases, the J end by 8 bases, with 14 bases between. The CDR3 is 14 residues long. Germline assignment: CDR1 MDHEN and CDR2 SYDVKM. The chain's CDR3 is CASSFIRVIDEQFF. As DNA, the CDR3 is TGTGCCAGCAGTTTCATCAGGGTTATCGATGAGCAGTTCTTC.

This clone was seen only a few times. The chain employs TRBV6-2 or TRBV6-3 and TRBJ1-1; 7 nucleotides line up with TRBD1. Germline V lookup: CDR1 MNHEY, CDR2 SVGEGT. Germline trimming cut 4 bases from V and 1 base from J; bases unmatched to any gene: 3. This CDR3 region has 14 residues. CDR3 in DNA: TGTGCCAGCAGTTCCCACAGGGGGAACACTGAAGCTTTCTTT. Translation gives CASSSHRGNTEAFF.

The chain is built from TRBV7-3 and TRBJ1-1; 8 bases are shared with TRBD1. The CDR3 runs 14 residues. The germline CDR1 and CDR2 sequences are SGHTA and FQGTGA. V lost 4 bases, J lost 11 bases, and 12 bases stayed unmatched. The CDR3 sequence is CASSSSGTGGVAFF. The CDR3 coding sequence is TGTGCCAGCAGCTCTTCGGGAACAGGGGGGGTGGCTTTCTTT. Supplemented by reference TRBV7-3 and TRBJ1-1, the full variable domain reads GAGVSQTPSNKVTEKGKYVELRCDPISGHTALYWYRQSLGQGPEFLIYFQGTGAADDSGLPNDRFFAVRPEGSVSTLKIQRTERGDSAVYLCASSSSGTGGVAFFGQGTRLTVV.

The genes are TRBV7-8 and TRBJ2-3, with D possibly being TRBD1 or TRBD2 (5 bases each). Trimming left V 5 bases short and J 5 bases short, with 11 bases between. From germline, CDR1 is SGHVS and CDR2 FQNEAQ. There are 13 residues in the CDR3. The DNA of the CDR3 is TGTGCCAGCAGCGGTTCTGGGGGAGATACGCAGTATTTT. This gives the protein CASSGSGGDTQYF. Complete variable domain (other parts from reference TRBV7-8 and TRBJ2-3): GAGVSQSPRYKVAKRGQDVALRCDPISGHVSLFWYQQALGQGPEFLTYFQNEAQLDKSGLPSDRFFAERPEGSVSTLKIQRTQQEDSAVYLCASSGSGGDTQYFGPGTRLTVL.

V is TRBV5-1 and J is TRBJ2-1; no definite D call. The CDR3 is made up of 12 amino acids. V was cut by 1 base and J by 9 bases, with 8 bases left in between. Germline CDR1 SGHRS, CDR2 YFSETQ. The CDR3 loop reads CASSLTLGEQFF. CDR3 DNA: TGCGCCAGCAGCTTGACCTTGGGTGAGCAGTTCTTC.

The V gene is TRBV6-1, the J gene TRBJ2-5, with 8 bases lining up with TRBD1. With 3 bases clipped from V and 2 bases from J, the junction kept 5 bases outside the gene matches. CDR3 length: 15 amino acids. In germline, CDR1 is MNHNS, CDR2 SASEGT. Written as DNA, the CDR3 is TGTGCCAGCAGTGACCACAGGGGGTGGCAAGAGACCCAGTACTTC. The encoded protein is CASSDHRGWQETQYF.

This clone was counted once. Written as DNA, the CDR3 is TGTGCCAGCAGATCCTTACAGGGAAGCACAGATACGCAGTATTTT. Translation gives CASRSLQGSTDTQYF. The chain has TRBV6-5 and TRBJ2-3; maybe TRBD1 (6 bases). This CDR3 has 15 residues. V was shortened by 6 bases and J by 0 bases, with 13 bases between the two germline ends. Germline CDR1 and CDR2: MNHEY and SVGAGI.

This clone has a handful of counts. The chain employs TRBV7-2 and TRBJ1-4; D is uncertain. Trimming removed 2 bases at V and 5 bases at J, with 12 bases between. The CDR3 runs 15 residues. Germline V gene lookup returns CDR1 SGHTA and CDR2 FQGNSA. CDR3 DNA: TGTGCCAGCAGCTTATATGGGCTTTCCAATGAAAAACTGTTTTTT. Translating gives CASSLYGLSNEKLFF. The variable domain in full, completed from reference TRBV7-2 and TRBJ1-4, reads GAGVSQSPSNKVTEKGKDVELRCDPISGHTALYWYRQSLGQGLEFLIYFQGNSAPDKSGLPSDRFSAERTGGSVSTLTIQRTQQEDSAVYLCASSLYGLSNEKLFFGSGTQLSVL.

The CDR3 here is CASSLSGTQVGGYTF. In nucleotides, the CDR3 is TGTGCCAGCAGCTTATCCGGGACGCAGGTCGGTGGCTACACCTTC. The J gene is TRBJ1-2, the V gene TRBV7-3, with D tentatively TRBD1 (5 bases). Germline CDR1 reads SGHTA; CDR2 reads FQGTGA. This CDR3 is 15 amino acids long. The ends were cut back, 2 bases at V and 7 bases at J, with 17 bases in the middle.

This chain joins TRBV14 and TRBJ2-1; D not resolved. CDR3 length: 15 amino acids. Looked up from germline, CDR1 is SGHDN and CDR2 is FVKESK. The V gene lost 0 bases and the J gene lost 5 bases, with 11 bases spanning the gap. CDR3 sequence reads: CASSQDLRRNNEQFF. CDR3 nucleotides: TGTGCCAGCAGCCAAGATCTGAGGCGGAACAATGAGCAGTTCTTC.

The chain joins TRBV20-1 to TRBJ2-4, with D unclear. The CDR3 runs to 16 residues. Germline V lookup: CDR1 DFQATT, CDR2 SNEGSKA (reference sequence). V shed 3 bases and J shed 0 bases, with 15 bases lying between them. CDR3 loop: CSASPLILIAKNIQYF. The DNA for the CDR3 is TGCAGTGCTAGTCCCTTGATTCTCATAGCCAAAAACATTCAGTACTTC.

The chain is built from TRBV6-1 and TRBJ2-5; 11 bases are a match to TRBD2. The CDR3 extends over 16 amino acids. V shed 4 bases and J 3 bases; nucleotides not matched to a gene: 7. Germline V gene data show CDR1 as MNHNS and CDR2 as SASEGT. This CDR3 is CASSARLAGREETQYF. The CDR3 region has the DNA TGTGCCAGCAGTGCACGACTAGCGGGAAGGGAAGAGACCCAGTACTTC.

The chain carries TRBV19 and TRBJ2-3, with 7 nucleotides matching TRBD2. The CDR3 is 16 amino acids. In germline, CDR1 is LNHDA, CDR2 SQIVND (reference sequence). J was trimmed by 4 bases and V by 3 bases; bases with no gene match: 10. CDR3 loop: CASSIVSGILADTQYF. The CDR3 DNA follows: TGTGCCAGTAGTATCGTCAGCGGGATCTTAGCAGATACGCAGTATTTT.

CDR3 coding DNA: TGTGCCAGCAGCGATAATCTTGAAGCTTTCTTT. Translation gives CASSDNLEAFF. This chain connects TRBV6-6 to TRBJ1-1, with D uncertain. CDR1 MNHNY and CDR2 SVGAGI come from the germline V gene (reference sequence). This CDR3 is 11 amino acids long. Trimming took 6 bases from V and 7 from J, leaving 9 bases between them.

The chain recombines TRBV4-1 with TRBJ2-5, with 13 nucleotides matching TRBD2. CDR1 is MGHRA and CDR2 is YSYEKL in the germline V gene. The junction had 5 bases not matched to a gene; V was cut back by 2 bases and J by 5 bases. The CDR3 contains 16 residues. DNA of the CDR3: TGCGCCAGCAGCCAAACTAGCGGGGGGGCCTTCGAGACCCAGTACTTC. As protein: CASSQTSGGAFETQYF.